This T cell receptor (beta chain) was retrieved from a study of T cell repertoires in cytomegalovirus infection. Study details: Both a matching HLA type and CMV infection were indicated by public TCR beta signatures.

Study results and caveats: Carriers of CMV plus the relevant HLA were identified by cumulative public TCR beta family frequency. HLA-C-restricted CMV-specific TCR beta clonotypes were dominant in the ex vivo response.

The V gene's germline CDR1 is MNHNY and CDR2 SVGAGI (reference sequence). V lost 6 bases, J lost 5 bases, and 3 bases stayed unmatched. This CDR3 has 12 residues. This clonotype has ten or more counts. The antigen is unknown. MiXCR, run by TCRdb on the reads, gives a single entry per CDR3 protein. The sample contains about 300,000 distinct CDR3 sequences, around 9.6% of which appear only once. The sequenced sample was PBMCs. The TCR sequence derives from a human donor in good health (CMV status not recorded). Some clones in this sample may be carry-over from other donors' samples. The rearrangement joins TRBV6-6 to TRBJ2-7, with 8 nucleotides matching TRBD2. The CDR3: CASRRTSHEQYV. CDR3 coding DNA: TGTGCCAGCAGGCGGACTAGCCACGAGCAGTACGTC.